The next 7 T cell receptor beta chains were all read from a single sample in a study of CD8 T cells in ankylosing spondylitis. Using its own MiXCR run on the 5' RACE reads, TCRdb lists one record per CDR3 protein. The sample holds tens of thousands of distinct CDR3 sequences, around 6.5% seen once. Sequences were obtained from synovial fluid, either unsorted or a sorted T cell fraction (not recorded which). The receptor set was obtained from a male donor with ankylosing spondylitis.

This clonotype has more than one count but fewer than ten. The rearrangement links TRBV18 to TRBJ1-1; D is ambiguous. There are 13 residues in the CDR3. Germline assignment: CDR1 KGHSH and CDR2 LQKENI. Trimming pared 4 bases from V and 4 bases from J, leaving 10 bases between. CDR3 protein: CASSLIGPTEAFF. The CDR3 DNA is TGTGCCAGCTCACTAATAGGACCCACTGAAGCTTTCTTT. Full variable domain (remainder filled in from reference TRBV18 and TRBJ1-1): NAGVMQNPRHLVRRRGQEARLRCSPMKGHSHVYWYRQLPEEGLKFMVYLQKENIIDESGMPKERFSAEFPKEGPSILRIQQVVRGDSAAYFCASSLIGPTEAFFGQGTRLTVV.

This clonotype was observed a handful of times. V usage is TRBV12-3 or TRBV12-4 and J usage is TRBJ1-4, with TRBD1 as a possible D gene (6 bases). The V end lost 3 bases, the J end lost 6 bases, and 14 bases lay between the germline ends. This CDR3 is 15 amino acids long. Here the CDR3 reads CASSFRGPAHEKLFF. The CDR3 DNA reads TGTGCCAGCAGTTTTCGGGGGCCAGCTCATGAAAAACTGTTTTTT.

This clonotype was detected ten times or more. The V gene is TRBV9, the J gene TRBJ2-1; TRBD2 might be the D (5 bases). The CDR3 runs to 12 residues. Germline CDR1 is SGDLS and CDR2 is YYNGEE. Trimming pared 3 bases from V and 9 bases from J, leaving 10 bases between. CDR3 bases: TGTGCCAGCAGCGCCGGAGGTTTTGAGCAGTTCTTC. Amino acids: CASSAGGFEQFF.

The genes are TRBV28 and TRBJ2-2; 8 bases are a match to TRBD1. The V gene end was trimmed by 3 bases and the J gene end by 2 bases; junction bases not matched to a gene: 5. CDR1 and CDR2 from the germline V gene are MDHEN and SYDVKM. There are 16 residues in the CDR3. DNA for the CDR3: TGTGCCAGCAGTTTTTTGTCAGGGGGCAACACCGGGGAGCTGTTTTTT. It codes for CASSFLSGGNTGELFF.

This clonotype was recorded a few times. The chain recombines TRBV12-3 or TRBV12-4 with TRBJ2-3; perhaps D is TRBD1 or TRBD2 (5 bases each). Trimming removed 5 bases from V and 9 bases from J, with 12 bases in between. This CDR3 is 12 amino acids long. CDR3 DNA sequence: TGTGCCAGCAGTCCCCCCCGGGGCACGCAGTATTTT. Translating it yields CASSPPRGTQYF.

This clonotype was detected ten times or more. This chain uses TRBV2 with TRBJ2-5; D is unclear. V gave up 8 bases and J gave up 2 bases, with 6 bases separating them. Looked up from germline, CDR1 is SNHLY and CDR2 is FYNNEI. The length of the CDR3 is 11 residues. CDR3 in DNA: TGTGCCAGCGGAGTTCAAGAGACCCAGTACTTC. Its protein product is CASGVQETQYF.

This clonotype was seen more than once but under ten times. This sequence joins TRBV28 and TRBJ2-1; TRBD2 is a possible D gene (5 bases). This CDR3 region has 15 residues. Germline lookup yields CDR1 MDHEN and CDR2 SYDVKM. V lost 7 bases, J lost 6 bases, and 19 bases lay in between. CDR3 nucleotides: TGTGCCAGCATCCCCCCCAACCCGGAGGTCAATGAGCAGTTCTTC. It codes for CASIPPNPEVNEQFF.